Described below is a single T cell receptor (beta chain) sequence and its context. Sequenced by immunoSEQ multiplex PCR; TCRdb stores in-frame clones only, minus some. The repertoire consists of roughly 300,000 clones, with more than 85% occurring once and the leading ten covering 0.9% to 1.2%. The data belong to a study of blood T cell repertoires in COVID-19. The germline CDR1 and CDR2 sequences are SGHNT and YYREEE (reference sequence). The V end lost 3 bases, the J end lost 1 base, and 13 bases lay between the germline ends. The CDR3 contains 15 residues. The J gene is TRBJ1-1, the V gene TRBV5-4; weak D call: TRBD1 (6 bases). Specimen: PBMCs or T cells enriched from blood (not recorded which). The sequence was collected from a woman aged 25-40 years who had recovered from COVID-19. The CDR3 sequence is CASSSGQQKNTEAFF. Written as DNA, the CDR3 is TGTGCCAGCAGCTCAGGACAGCAGAAGAACACTGAAGCTTTCTTT.